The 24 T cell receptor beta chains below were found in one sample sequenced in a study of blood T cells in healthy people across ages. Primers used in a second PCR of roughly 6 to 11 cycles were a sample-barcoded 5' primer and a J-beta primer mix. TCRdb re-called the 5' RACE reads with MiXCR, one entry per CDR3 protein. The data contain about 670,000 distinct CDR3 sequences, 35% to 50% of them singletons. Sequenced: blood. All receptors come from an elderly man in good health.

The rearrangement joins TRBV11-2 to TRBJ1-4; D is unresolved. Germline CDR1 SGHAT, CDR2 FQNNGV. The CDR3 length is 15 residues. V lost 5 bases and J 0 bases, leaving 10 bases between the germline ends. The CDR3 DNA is TGTGCCAGCAGCCTTGCCCCGGCAACTAATGAAAAACTGTTTTTT. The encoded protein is CASSLAPATNEKLFF.

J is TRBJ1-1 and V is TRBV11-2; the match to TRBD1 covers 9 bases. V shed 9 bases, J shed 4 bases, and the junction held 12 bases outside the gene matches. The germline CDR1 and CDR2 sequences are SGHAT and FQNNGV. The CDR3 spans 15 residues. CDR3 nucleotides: TGTGCCAGTACATTACAGGGGGCTGGGGGCACTGAAGCTTTCTTT. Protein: CASTLQGAGGTEAFF.

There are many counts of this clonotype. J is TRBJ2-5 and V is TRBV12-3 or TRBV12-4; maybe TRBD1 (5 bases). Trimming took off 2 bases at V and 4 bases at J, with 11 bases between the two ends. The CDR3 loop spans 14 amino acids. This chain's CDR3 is CASSLRRGGETQYF. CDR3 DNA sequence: TGTGCCAGCAGTTTAAGAAGGGGCGGAGAGACCCAGTACTTC.

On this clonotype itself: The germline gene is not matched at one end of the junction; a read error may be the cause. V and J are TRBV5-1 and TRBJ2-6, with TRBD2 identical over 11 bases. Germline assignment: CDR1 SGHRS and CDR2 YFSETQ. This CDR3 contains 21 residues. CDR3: CASRHLAGGRGEHSGVNVLTF. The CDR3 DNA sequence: TGCGCCAGCAGACACCTAGCGGGAGGCCGAGGTGAACACTCTGGGGTCAACGTCCTGACTTTC.

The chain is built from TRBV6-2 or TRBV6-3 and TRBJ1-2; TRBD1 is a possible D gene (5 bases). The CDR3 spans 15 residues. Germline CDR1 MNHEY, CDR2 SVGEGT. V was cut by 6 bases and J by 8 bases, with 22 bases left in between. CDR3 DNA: TGTGCCAGCAGCCTCCGACCGGGGGAGGGAGACGGCTACACCTTC. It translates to CASSLRPGEGDGYTF.

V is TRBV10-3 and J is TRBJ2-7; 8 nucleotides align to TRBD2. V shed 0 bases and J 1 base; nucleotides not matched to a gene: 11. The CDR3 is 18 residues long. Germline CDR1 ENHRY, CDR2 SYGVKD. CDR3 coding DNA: TGTGCCATCAGTGAGTCCTCGGGCGGGGGGACTGAATCCTACGAGCAGTACTTC. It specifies CAISESSGGGTESYEQYF.

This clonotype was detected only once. The CDR3 region is CASSEVSGLFF. CDR3 coding DNA: TGTGCCAGCAGCGAGGTTTCAGGGCTGTTTTTT. The chain has TRBV6-2 or TRBV6-3 and TRBJ2-2; D remains ambiguous. Trimming stripped 6 bases from V and 13 bases from J, with 12 bases between. CDR1 is MNHEY, CDR2 SVGEGT, per germline. The CDR3 is 11 residues long.

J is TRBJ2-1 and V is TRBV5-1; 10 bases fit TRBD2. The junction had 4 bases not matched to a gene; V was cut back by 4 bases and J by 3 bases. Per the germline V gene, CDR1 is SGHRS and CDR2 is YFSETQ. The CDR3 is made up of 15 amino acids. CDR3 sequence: CASSLSGGNYNEQFF. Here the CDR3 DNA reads TGCGCCAGCAGCCTTAGCGGGGGGAACTACAATGAGCAGTTCTTC.

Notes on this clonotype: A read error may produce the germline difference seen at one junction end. The DNA of the CDR3 is TGTGCCAGCAGTTTGACAGCGCCTCAAGAGACCCGGTACTTC. Protein product: CASSLTAPQETRYF. The V call is TRBV12-3 or TRBV12-4, the J call TRBJ2-5; the D gene is possibly TRBD1 (5 bases). The CDR3 contains 14 residues.

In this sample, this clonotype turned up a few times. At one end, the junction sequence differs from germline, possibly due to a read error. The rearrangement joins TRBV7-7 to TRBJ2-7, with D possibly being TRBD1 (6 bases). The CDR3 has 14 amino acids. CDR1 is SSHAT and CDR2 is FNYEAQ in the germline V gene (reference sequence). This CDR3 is CASSHKPDSYEQYF. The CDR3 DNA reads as TGTGCTAGCAGCCACAAACCGGACAGCTACGAGCAGTACTTC.

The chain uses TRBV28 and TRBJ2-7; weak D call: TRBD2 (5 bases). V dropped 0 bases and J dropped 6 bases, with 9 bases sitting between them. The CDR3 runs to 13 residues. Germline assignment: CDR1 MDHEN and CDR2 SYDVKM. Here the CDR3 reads CASSLWRVGEQYF. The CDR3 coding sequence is TGTGCCAGCAGTTTATGGAGGGTAGGCGAGCAGTACTTC.

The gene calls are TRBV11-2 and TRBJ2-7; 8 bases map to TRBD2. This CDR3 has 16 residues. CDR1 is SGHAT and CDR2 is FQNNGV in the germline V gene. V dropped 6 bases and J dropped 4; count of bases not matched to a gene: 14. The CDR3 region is CASRGVAGGFIYEQYF. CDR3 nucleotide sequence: TGTGCCAGCAGGGGGGTCGCGGGGGGATTTATTTACGAGCAGTACTTC.

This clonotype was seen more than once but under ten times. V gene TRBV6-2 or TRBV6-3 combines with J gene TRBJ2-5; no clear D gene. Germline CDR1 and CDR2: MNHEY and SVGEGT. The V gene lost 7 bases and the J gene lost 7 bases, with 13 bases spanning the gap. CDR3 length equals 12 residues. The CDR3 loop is CASITTSGTQYF. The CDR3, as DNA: TGTGCCAGCATCACTACAAGTGGGACCCAGTACTTC.

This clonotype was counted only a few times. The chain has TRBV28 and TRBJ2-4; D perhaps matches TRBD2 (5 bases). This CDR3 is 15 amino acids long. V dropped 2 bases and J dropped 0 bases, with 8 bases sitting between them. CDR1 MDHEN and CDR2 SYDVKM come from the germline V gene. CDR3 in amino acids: CASSLARVAKNIQYF. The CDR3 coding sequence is TGTGCCAGCAGTTTAGCGAGGGTAGCCAAAAACATTCAGTACTTC.

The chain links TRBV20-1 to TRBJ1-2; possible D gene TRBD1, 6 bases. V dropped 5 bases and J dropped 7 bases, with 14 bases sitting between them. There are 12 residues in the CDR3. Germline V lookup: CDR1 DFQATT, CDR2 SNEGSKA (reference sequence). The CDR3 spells CSASRGDGGYTF. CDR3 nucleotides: TGCAGTGCTTCAAGGGGGGATGGTGGCTACACCTTC.

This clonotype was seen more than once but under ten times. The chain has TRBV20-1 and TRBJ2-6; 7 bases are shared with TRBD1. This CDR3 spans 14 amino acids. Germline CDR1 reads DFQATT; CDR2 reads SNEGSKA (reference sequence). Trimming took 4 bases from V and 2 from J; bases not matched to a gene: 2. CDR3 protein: CSAKDRAGANVLTF. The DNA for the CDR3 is TGCAGTGCTAAAGACAGGGCTGGGGCCAACGTCCTGACTTTC.

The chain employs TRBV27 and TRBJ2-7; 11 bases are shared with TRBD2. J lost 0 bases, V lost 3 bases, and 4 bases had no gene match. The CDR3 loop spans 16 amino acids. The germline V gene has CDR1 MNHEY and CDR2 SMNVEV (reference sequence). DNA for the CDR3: TGTGCCAGCAGTTTCTCACTAGCGGGGGTCTCCTACGAGCAGTACTTC. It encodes CASSFSLAGVSYEQYF.

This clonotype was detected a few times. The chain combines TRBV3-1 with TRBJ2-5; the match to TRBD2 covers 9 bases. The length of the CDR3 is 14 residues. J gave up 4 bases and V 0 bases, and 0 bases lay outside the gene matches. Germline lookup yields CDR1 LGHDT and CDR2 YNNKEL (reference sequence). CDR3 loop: CASSQELAGETQYF. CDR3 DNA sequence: TGTGCCAGCAGCCAAGAACTAGCGGGAGAGACCCAGTACTTC.

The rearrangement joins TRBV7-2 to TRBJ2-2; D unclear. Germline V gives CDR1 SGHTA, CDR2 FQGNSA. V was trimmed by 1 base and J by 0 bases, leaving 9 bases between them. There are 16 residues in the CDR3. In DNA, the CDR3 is TGTGCCAGCAGCTTAGAACAAATCGCGAACACCGGGGAGCTGTTTTTT. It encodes CASSLEQIANTGELFF.

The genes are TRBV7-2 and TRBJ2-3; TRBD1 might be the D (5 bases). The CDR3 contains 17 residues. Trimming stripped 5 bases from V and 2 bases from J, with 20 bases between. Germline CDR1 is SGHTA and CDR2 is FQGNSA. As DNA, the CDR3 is TGTGCCAGCAGCCACCCTATGACCCTAGGGGTCACAGATACGCAGTATTTT. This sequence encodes CASSHPMTLGVTDTQYF.

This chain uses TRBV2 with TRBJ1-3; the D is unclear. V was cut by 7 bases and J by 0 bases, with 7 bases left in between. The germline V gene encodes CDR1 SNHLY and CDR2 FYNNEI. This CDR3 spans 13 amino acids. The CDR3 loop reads CASTQSSGNTIYF. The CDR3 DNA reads TGTGCCAGCACGCAGAGCTCTGGAAACACCATATATTTT.

CDR3 residues: CSAGDLAAETQYF. CDR3 nucleotide sequence: TGCAGTGCTGGGGACCTGGCGGCGGAGACCCAGTACTTC. V usage is TRBV20-1 and J usage is TRBJ2-5; D could derive from TRBD1 or TRBD2 (5 bases each). Deletions cut 5 bases from V and 5 bases from J, with 15 bases between. CDR1 is DFQATT and CDR2 is SNEGSKA in the germline V gene (reference sequence). This CDR3 is built from 13 residues.

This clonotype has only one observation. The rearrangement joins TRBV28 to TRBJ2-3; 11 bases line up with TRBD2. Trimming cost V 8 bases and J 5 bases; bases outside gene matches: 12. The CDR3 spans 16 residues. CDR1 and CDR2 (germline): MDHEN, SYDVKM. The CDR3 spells CASESSGRALVDTQYF. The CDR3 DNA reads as TGTGCCAGCGAAAGTAGCGGGAGGGCCTTGGTAGATACGCAGTATTTT.

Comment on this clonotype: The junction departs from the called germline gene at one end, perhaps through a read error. As DNA, the CDR3 is TGTGCTAGCAGCTTGGGAGGGAGGGGCTACAATGAGCAGTTCTTC. This gives the protein CASSLGGRGYNEQFF. This rearrangement joins TRBV28 to TRBJ2-1; the match to TRBD2 covers 7 bases. The germline V gene has CDR1 MDHEN and CDR2 SYDVKM. The CDR3 loop spans 15 amino acids.